Following are 29 T cell receptor beta chains from one sample sequenced in a study of blood T cells in healthy people across ages. The authors ran a second PCR of about 7 to 11 cycles using a sample-barcoded 5' primer and a J-beta primer mix. TCRdb processed the 5' RACE reads anew with MiXCR; each CDR3 protein has one entry. The sample lists 790,000 or so distinct CDR3 sequences, around three fifths occurring once. Sequenced material: blood. These receptors were collected from a man in his forties in good health.

This clonotype was observed once. The chain joins TRBV6-4 to TRBJ2-3; TRBD1 agrees at 10 bases. This CDR3 spans 15 amino acids. The germline CDR1 and CDR2 sequences are MRHNA and SNTAGT. With V trimmed by 2 bases and J by 6 bases, 5 bases remained unmatched. The CDR3 coding sequence is TGTGCCAGCAGTGACGGACAGGGGGGGATGGATACGCAGTATTTT. It translates to CASSDGQGGMDTQYF.

The chain is built from TRBV29-1 and TRBJ2-1; TRBD1 matches 11 bases. CDR1 SQVTM and CDR2 ANQGSEA come from the germline V gene. The CDR3 consists of 13 residues. V shed 7 bases, J shed 4 bases, and the junction held 3 bases outside the gene matches. CDR3: CSAGTGGYNEQFF. In nucleotides, the CDR3 is TGCAGCGCCGGGACAGGGGGTTACAATGAGCAGTTCTTC.

This clonotype has a handful of counts. This chain joins TRBV5-1 and TRBJ1-1; 10 bases are shared with TRBD1. This CDR3 has 15 residues. After removal of 0 bases from V and 4 bases from J, the junction contained 3 bases not matched to a gene. Germline CDR1 SGHRS, CDR2 YFSETQ. The CDR3 sequence: CASSLEGQGSTEAFF. The DNA of the CDR3 is TGCGCCAGCAGCTTGGAGGGACAGGGGTCCACTGAAGCTTTCTTT.

This clonotype was seen a few times. CDR3 nucleotide sequence: TGTGCCAGCAAGTCGGGACTAGCGGGATCCTACGAGCAGTACTTC. The encoded protein is CASKSGLAGSYEQYF. This chain joins TRBV7-2 and TRBJ2-7; 13 nucleotides match TRBD2. Germline V gene lookup returns CDR1 SGHTA and CDR2 FQGNSA. The V segment lost 7 bases and the J segment 1 base; nucleotides outside the gene matches: 4. This CDR3 comprises 15 residues.

This clonotype turned up a few times. The gene calls are TRBV29-1 and TRBJ2-1; D not certain. V lost 5 bases and J 6 bases, leaving 5 bases between the germline ends. In germline, CDR1 is SQVTM, CDR2 ANQGSEA. The CDR3 spans 10 residues. The CDR3 DNA is TGCAGCGTTTGGAGCAATGAGCAGTTCTTC. It translates to CSVWSNEQFF.

This chain's CDR3 is CASSPAVNLGYTF. CDR3 coding DNA: TGCGCCAGCAGCCCGGCCGTCAACTTGGGCTACACCTTC. The chain carries TRBV5-1 and TRBJ1-2; D remains unclear. V was shortened by 4 bases and J by 8 bases, with 15 bases between the two germline ends. The CDR3 is 13 residues long. Germline assignment: CDR1 SGHRS and CDR2 YFSETQ.

In this sample, this clonotype turned up a few times. The chain is built from TRBV7-3 and TRBJ2-5; D is possibly TRBD2 (7 bases). Germline values: CDR1 SGHTA, CDR2 FQGTGA. The CDR3 consists of 15 residues. V lost 2 bases to trimming and J lost 5 bases, with 15 bases between them. The chain's CDR3 is CASSLGGGPWETQYF. The CDR3 DNA sequence: TGTGCCAGCAGCTTAGGGGGGGGGCCGTGGGAGACCCAGTACTTC.

To note about this clonotype: The final CDR3 position lacks the conserved phenylalanine or tryptophan, pointing to a likely read error. The chain carries TRBV7-9 and TRBJ2-2; D is tentatively TRBD1 or TRBD2 (5 bases each). There are 15 residues in the CDR3. The V gene lost 8 bases and the J gene lost 7 bases, with 20 bases spanning the gap. Germline V lookup: CDR1 SEHNR, CDR2 FQNEAQ (reference sequence). The CDR3 region is CASARAPTRGGELFL. As DNA, the CDR3 is TGTGCCAGCGCTCGGGCACCTACTAGGGGCGGGGAGCTGTTTCTT.

For this clonotype: It may be a read error: a sequence one base away is much more abundant. The chain links TRBV4-3 to TRBJ2-5; weak D call: TRBD1 (5 bases). TRBJ2-1 matches the DNA end more closely, so the J call is doubtful. Germline CDR1 and CDR2: LGHNA and YSLEER. CDR3 length: 13 amino acids. CDR3 loop: CASSRGLQETQFF. The CDR3 bases are TGCGCCAGCAGCAGGGGATTACAAGAGACCCAGTTCTTC.

The sample holds a few counts of this clonotype. The J gene is TRBJ2-5, the V gene TRBV18; D uncertain. V was clipped by 8 bases and J by 2 bases, with 9 bases between them. The CDR3 runs to 12 residues. The germline CDR1 and CDR2 sequences are KGHSH and LQKENI. DNA of the CDR3: TGTGCCAGCAGCCCGGCTCAAGAGACCCAGTACTTC. Its translation: CASSPAQETQYF.

This clonotype was picked up one time. The rearrangement joins TRBV6-1 to TRBJ1-2, with D uncertain. Trimming removed 1 base from V and 0 bases from J, with 9 bases in between. Germline loops: CDR1 MNHNS, CDR2 SASEGT. This CDR3 has 15 residues. The DNA for the CDR3 is TGTGCCAGCAGTGAAGTTAGAGGTCCTAACTATGGCTACACCTTC. This translates into CASSEVRGPNYGYTF.

This clonotype appeared once. This chain links TRBV7-3 with TRBJ2-7, with TRBD2 matching 14 bases. The CDR3 has 15 amino acids. V lost 5 bases to trimming and J lost 5 bases; unmatched junction nucleotides: 5. From germline, CDR1 is SGHTA and CDR2 FQGTGA. This CDR3 reads CASSGGLAGVNEQYF. The CDR3 nucleotides read TGTGCCAGCAGCGGGGGACTAGCGGGAGTCAACGAGCAGTACTTC.

The V gene is TRBV24-1, the J gene TRBJ1-5; the D gene is possibly TRBD1 (6 bases). Between the trimmed V and J ends, which lost 3 bases and 0 bases, there was a span of 11 bases. CDR1 KGHDR and CDR2 SFDVKD come from the germline V gene. The CDR3 runs to 16 residues. The CDR3 DNA sequence: TGTGCCACCAGTGATGGGGGCAGGCATAGCAATCAGCCCCAGCATTTT. Protein: CATSDGGRHSNQPQHF.

This clonotype was recorded only once. The chain combines TRBV28 with TRBJ2-7, with 8 bases matching TRBD2. The CDR3 totals 15 residues. Germline CDR1 reads MDHEN; CDR2 reads SYDVKM. With 7 bases clipped from V and 3 bases from J, the junction kept 11 bases outside the gene matches. CDR3 coding DNA: TGTGCCAGCAAAACAGCGGGAGCTAAAAGCTACGAGCAGTACTTC. Translation gives CASKTAGAKSYEQYF.

This clonotype was detected a few times. The rearrangement uses TRBV12-3 or TRBV12-4 and TRBJ2-1; possible D gene TRBD1, 5 bases. The CDR3 is 11 residues long. Trimming took 3 bases from V and 15 from J, leaving 12 bases between them. DNA of the CDR3: TGTGCCAGCAGTTTCGAAGGGGCGCGGTTCTTC. As protein: CASSFEGARFF.

The J gene is TRBJ1-2, the V gene TRBV28, with 8 bases fitting TRBD1. V lost 5 bases, J lost 7 bases, and 6 bases stayed unmatched. The CDR3 is 13 residues long. Germline V gene sequence: CDR1 MDHEN, CDR2 SYDVKM. The CDR3 sequence is CASSPPQGAGYTF. In DNA, the CDR3 is TGTGCCAGCAGTCCTCCCCAGGGGGCTGGCTACACCTTC.

This clonotype came up a few times. The chain combines TRBV12-3 or TRBV12-4 with TRBJ2-6; D not resolved. The CDR3 has 15 residues. The germline V and J ends were trimmed by 4 bases and 1 base, with 8 bases remaining between them. The DNA of the CDR3 is TGTGCCAGCAGTTCCACGCCTTCTGGGGCCAACGTCCTGACTTTC. It codes for CASSSTPSGANVLTF.

The chain carries TRBV7-3 and TRBJ2-1; D is tentatively TRBD1 or TRBD2 (6 bases each). Germline V CDR1 and CDR2: SGHTA, FQGTGA. This CDR3 has 17 amino acids. Trimming removed 3 bases from V and 7 bases from J, with 22 bases in between. The CDR3 loop reads CASSLGMGGLSRNEQFF. CDR3 coding DNA: TGTGCCAGCAGCTTGGGGATGGGGGGCCTATCCCGAAATGAGCAGTTCTTC.

V gene TRBV21-1 combines with J gene TRBJ1-5. TRBV21-1 counts as a pseudogene. The length of the CDR3 is 16 residues. The CDR3 DNA follows: TGTGCCAGCAGCAGGCCCAGGGCCGGCGGCAATCAGCCCCAGCATTTT. Translated: CASSRPRAGGNQPQHF.

The chain is built from TRBV11-3 and TRBJ1-2; D remains unclear. The CDR3 runs to 13 residues. Trimming removed 3 bases from V and 3 bases from J, with 8 bases in between. Germline V gives CDR1 SGHNT, CDR2 YENEEA. This CDR3 reads CASSFTSDYGYTF. CDR3 in DNA: TGTGCCAGCAGCTTTACCAGCGACTATGGCTACACCTTC. The full variable domain, completed using reference TRBV11-3 and TRBJ1-2, is EAGVVQSPRYKIIEKKQPVAFWCNPISGHNTLYWYLQNLGQGPELLIRYENEEAVDDSQLPKDRFSAERLKGVDSTLKIQPAELGDSAVYLCASSFTSDYGYTFGSGTRLTVV.

The chain links TRBV7-9 to TRBJ2-7, with a weak D call TRBD2 (5 bases). The CDR3 runs to 15 residues. V lost 3 bases and J lost 6, with 18 bases in between. Germline CDR1 and CDR2: SEHNR and FQNEAQ (reference sequence). The DNA for the CDR3 is TGTGCCAGCAGCTTCAACGCAGGAGGCAATGTCGAGCAGTACTTC. Its protein is CASSFNAGGNVEQYF. The full variable domain, with the rest looked up from reference TRBV7-9 and TRBJ2-7, is DTGVSQNPRHKITKRGQNVTFRCDPISEHNRLYWYRQTLGQGPEFLTYFQNEAQLEKSRLLSDRFSAERPKGSFSTLEIQRTEQGDSAMYLCASSFNAGGNVEQYFGPGTRLTVT.

V is TRBV6-5 and J is TRBJ1-2; tentative D call: TRBD1 (5 bases). The ends were cut back, 6 bases at V and 1 base at J, with 18 bases in the middle. The CDR3 extends over 16 amino acids. CDR1 MNHEY and CDR2 SVGAGI come from the germline V gene. CDR3 bases: TGTGCCAGCAGGGCCCCCGGGACGGGACTTAACTATGGCTACACCTTC. Translation: CASRAPGTGLNYGYTF.

The CDR3 DNA sequence: TGTGCCAGCAGCCACCCCGGGGTTCGGGTTCCCTACGAGCAGTACTTC. Translation gives CASSHPGVRVPYEQYF. The genes are TRBV3-1 and TRBJ2-7; TRBD2 is a possible D gene (5 bases). This CDR3 spans 16 amino acids. Germline CDR1 and CDR2: LGHDT and YNNKEL (reference sequence). V was cut by 3 bases and J by 2 bases, with 17 bases left in between.

In DNA form, the CDR3 reads TGCAGCGTTGTGGGGTTAGCGGGAGGAGAGACTAGCACAGATACGCAGTATTTT. It encodes CSVVGLAGGETSTDTQYF. This chain joins TRBV29-1 and TRBJ2-3; 10 bases map to TRBD2. CDR1 SQVTM and CDR2 ANQGSEA come from the germline V gene. V gave up 4 bases and J gave up 0 bases; unmatched junction bases: 13. The CDR3 runs 18 residues.

The sample holds a few counts of this clonotype. The V call is TRBV5-1, the J call TRBJ2-5, with TRBD2 matching over 13 bases. The J call may not be correct, given that the DNA end is closer to TRBJ2-7. This CDR3 spans 18 amino acids. Germline loops: CDR1 SGHRS, CDR2 YFSETQ. The CDR3 DNA sequence: TGCGCCAGCAGCTTGCTCGGGACTAGCGGGATAGGTGCCTACGAGCAGTACTTC. It yields the protein CASSLLGTSGIGAYEQYF.

This clonotype has more than one count but fewer than ten. The chain is built from TRBV10-3 and TRBJ1-2; TRBD1 might be the D (6 bases). The CDR3 loop spans 17 amino acids. Per the germline V gene, CDR1 is ENHRY and CDR2 is SYGVKD. The ends were cut back, 6 bases at V and 4 bases at J, with 24 bases in the middle. The CDR3 DNA is TGTGCCATCAGCGAAAGGGCGCCAGGGGAAGCATTCTATGGCTACACCTTC. It yields the protein CAISERAPGEAFYGYTF.

This clonotype was seen more than once but under ten times. J is TRBJ2-6 and V is TRBV5-1; D unclear. The V end was cut by 4 bases, the J end by 0 bases, with 5 bases between. This CDR3 has 14 amino acids. Germline assignment: CDR1 SGHRS and CDR2 YFSETQ. CDR3 protein: CASSGISGANVLTF. CDR3 sequence (DNA): TGCGCCAGCAGCGGGATCTCTGGGGCCAACGTCCTGACTTTC.

The V and J genes are TRBV20-1 and TRBJ2-7; TRBD2 might be the D (6 bases). Trimming left V 5 bases short and J 4 bases short, with 15 bases between. CDR3 length equals 13 residues. Germline V CDR1 and CDR2: DFQATT, SNEGSKA (reference sequence). The CDR3 spells CSARDGSTYEQYF. Here the CDR3 DNA reads TGCAGTGCTCGGGACGGGAGTACGTACGAGCAGTACTTC.

The rearrangement links TRBV2 to TRBJ2-7; the match to TRBD1 covers 12 bases. Trimming took 6 bases from V and 4 from J; bases not matched to a gene: 7. CDR3 length: 15 residues. CDR1 SNHLY and CDR2 FYNNEI come from the germline V gene. The CDR3, as DNA: TGTGCCAGCAGGCCCGGGACAGGGGGCAGATACGAGCAGTACTTC. This encodes CASRPGTGGRYEQYF.